The clone carrying this TCR beta chain showed up just a few times. Its antigen remains unidentified. Trimming took off 8 bases at V and 7 bases at J, with 18 bases between the two ends. Germline values: CDR1 GTSNPN, CDR2 SVGIG (reference sequence). This CDR3 spans 13 amino acids. This entry comes from a study of T cells in Graves' hyperthyroidism and ophthalmopathy. Amplification of TCR beta CDR3 regions used RNA as the template. The HTBI primer set was used in a first-round RT-PCR of the TCR CDR3. Using its own MiXCR run on the multiplex PCR reads, TCRdb lists one record per CDR3 protein. The table lists 490,000 or so distinct CDR3 sequences, roughly 45% of them singletons, with about 43% in the top ten. Findings of the study overall: Ophthalmopathy onset followed model prediction by a median around 6.9 months. Blood samples included most of the expanded thyroid clonotypes exceeding 0.001.

The sample taken for sequencing was peripheral blood or thyroid tissue (not recorded which). This sequence was found in an adult woman with Graves' disease, either hyperthyroidism or ophthalmopathy (not recorded which). The chain employs TRBV30 and TRBJ1-5; weak D call: TRBD1 (6 bases). Written as DNA, the CDR3 is TGTGCCAACCCGCAGGGGATGGAACAGCCCCAGCATTTT. This encodes CANPQGMEQPQHF.